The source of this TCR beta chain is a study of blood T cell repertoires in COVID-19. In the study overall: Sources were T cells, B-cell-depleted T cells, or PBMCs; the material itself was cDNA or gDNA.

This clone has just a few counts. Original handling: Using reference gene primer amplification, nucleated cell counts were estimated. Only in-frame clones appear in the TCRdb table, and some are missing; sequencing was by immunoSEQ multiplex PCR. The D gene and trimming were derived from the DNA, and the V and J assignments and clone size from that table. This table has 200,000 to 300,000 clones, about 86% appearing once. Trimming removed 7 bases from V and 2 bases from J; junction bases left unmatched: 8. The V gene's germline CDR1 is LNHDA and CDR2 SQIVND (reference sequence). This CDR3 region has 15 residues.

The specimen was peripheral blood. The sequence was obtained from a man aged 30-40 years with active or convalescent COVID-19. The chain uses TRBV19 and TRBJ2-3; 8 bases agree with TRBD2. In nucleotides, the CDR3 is TGTGCCAGTACCAGTAGCGGGATTAACACAGATACGCAGTATTTT. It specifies CASTSSGINTDTQYF.